The rows below give T cell receptor beta chains drawn from one sample of a study of Ad26.COV2.S vaccination and SARS-CoV-2 variants. Sequencing used immunoSEQ multiplex PCR; TCRdb keeps in-frame clones, though not all of them. The sample lists 350,000 to 500,000 clones, roughly 87% occurring once. The specimen comprised peripheral blood, sampled in a trial of Ad26.COV2.S vaccine versus placebo. The receptors stem from a person aged 18-60 years who received the Ad26.COV2.S COVID-19 vaccine or a placebo. The CDR3 runs from the conserved cysteine through the conserved F or W. D genes are given only for firm matches. A row's size may be missing; if present it is once, few, many or a size class.

>-|TRBD2|19|TRBV4-1|TRBJ2-5
TGCGCCAGCAGCCTCACGCCCCCGACTAGCGGGAGGGGGGCGGAGACCCAGTACTTC
CASSLTPPTSGRGAETQYF
>-|TRBD1|14|TRBV7-9|TRBJ1-1
TGTGCCAGCAGCGTAGGGGACAGCCCCCCTGAAGCTTTCTTT
CASSVGDSPPEAFF
>-|-|16|TRBV14|TRBJ1-1
TGTGCCAGCAGCCAAGATTGGTGGGCAGGGGCGACTGAAGCTTTCTTT
CASSQDWWAGATEAFF
>-|-|14|TRBV28|TRBJ2-7
TGTGCCAGCAGTCCAAACGGAAGAACCTACGAGCAGTACTTC
CASSPNGRTYEQYF
>few|-|13|TRBV9|TRBJ2-3
TGTGCCAGCAGCGTAGTTAGCACAGATACGCAGTATTTT
CASSVVSTDTQYF
>-|TRBD1|14|TRBV19|TRBJ2-5
TGTGCCAGTAGTCCCCGACAGGGGCGGGAGACCCAGTACTTC
CASSPRQGRETQYF
>-|-|18|TRBV5-6|TRBJ2-2
TGTGCCAGCAGCTTGTCAACTCTTAAGTGGTCGAACACCGGGGAGCTGTTTTTT
CASSLSTLKWSNTGELFF
>few|-|12|TRBV3-1/TRBV3-2|TRBJ2-5
TGTGCCAGCAGCTACGGACGGGAGACCCAGTACTTC
CASSYGRETQYF
>once|-|13|TRBV4-3|TRBJ2-5
TGCGCCAGCAGCCCGGGGTTTCAAGAGACCCAGTACTTC
CASSPGFQETQYF
>few|TRBD1|14|TRBV27|TRBJ1-5
TGTGCCAGCAGTACGGACAGGGCACGACAGCCCCAGCATTTT
CASSTDRARQPQHF
>-|-|15|TRBV5-4|TRBJ1-1
TGTGCCAGCAGCCCGGGTGGGAGCAAACACACTGAAGCTTTCTTT
CASSPGGSKHTEAFF
>-|-|14|TRBV10-3|TRBJ2-7
TGTGCCATCAGTGAGTCGAGCGGCCCCTACGAGCAGTACTTC
CAISESSGPYEQYF
>-|-|15|TRBV24-1|TRBJ1-5
TGTGCCACCAGTGGTTCCGGACAGTTTAATCAGCCCCAGCATTTT
CATSGSGQFNQPQHF
>-|TRBD1|14|TRBV5-1|TRBJ1-6
TGCGCCAGCAGCTTGACAGGGGAGGGTTCACCCCTCCACTTT
CASSLTGEGSPLHF
>few|TRBD2|19|TRBV24-1|TRBJ2-1
TGTGCCACCAGTGATTCCGCCAAACTAGCGGAGGTCGGAAACAATGAGCAGTTCTTC
CATSDSAKLAEVGNNEQFF
>once|TRBD1|14|TRBV5-6|TRBJ1-1
TGTGCCAGCAGCCTGGGGACAGGGAGAACTGAAGCTTTCTTT
CASSLGTGRTEAFF
>-|TRBD1|15|TRBV29-1|TRBJ2-7
TGCAGCGTTGAAAAAGGACAGGGGGGTTCCTACGAGCAGTACTTC
CSVEKGQGGSYEQYF
>-|-|13|TRBV15|TRBJ2-1
TGTGCCACCAGCAGGACTATTTACAATGAGCAGTTCTTC
CATSRTIYNEQFF
>-|-|16|TRBV7-8|TRBJ2-3
TGTGCCAGCAGCTACTTAATTAGCGGAAGCACAGATACGCAGTATTTT
CASSYLISGSTDTQYF
>-|-|13|TRBV5-1|TRBJ2-2
TGCGCCAGCAGCTTGAAGAACACCGGGGAGCTGTTTTTT
CASSLKNTGELFF
>once|TRBD1|11|TRBV20-1|TRBJ1-2
TGCAGTGCTAAGACAGGGCAGGGCTACACCTTC
CSAKTGQGYTF
>-|-|15|TRBV19|TRBJ2-4
TGTGCCAGTAGTAGGGCAGGGAGGACCAAAAACATTCAGTACTTC
CASSRAGRTKNIQYF
>-|-|12|TRBV2|TRBJ1-4
TGTGCCAGCATTGAGGGGGGGGGAAAACTGTTTTTT
CASIEGGGKLFF
>-|-|16|TRBV7-9|TRBJ2-5
TGTGCCAGCAGCTTTATCGTACAAGCTTTGGGGGAGACCCAGTACTTC
CASSFIVQALGETQYF
>-|TRBD1|15|TRBV2|TRBJ2-3
TGTGCCAGCACGAGACAGGGCGGCAGCACAGATACGCAGTATTTT
CASTRQGGSTDTQYF
>-|TRBD1|17|TRBV6-2/TRBV6-3|TRBJ2-4
TGTGCCAGCAGGCCTACTGACAGGGAATATCCCAAAAACATTCAGTACTTC
CASRPTDREYPKNIQYF
>few|TRBD2|14|TRBV3-1/TRBV3-2|TRBJ2-7
TGTGCCAGCAGCCAAGTGATAGCGGGAGACGAGCAGTACTTC
CASSQVIAGDEQYF
>once|-|13|TRBV5-1|TRBJ2-7
TGCGCCAGCAGCTTGGTAGGGCTTGTCGAGCAGTACTTC
CASSLVGLVEQYF
>-|TRBD1|13|TRBV5-4|TRBJ2-5
TGTGCCAGCAGCCAGGGACAGCAAGAGACCCAGTACTTC
CASSQGQQETQYF
>-|TRBD2|15|TRBV7-2|TRBJ2-1
TGTGCCAGCAGCTTAGCATCTCGGGAGGGGAATGAGCAGTTCTTC
CASSLASREGNEQFF
>-|-|16|TRBV4-2|TRBJ2-2
TGTGCCAGCAGCCAAGAGAGGGGAGTCAGTACCGGGGAGCTGTTTTTT
CASSQERGVSTGELFF
>-|-|14|TRBV27|TRBJ1-6
TGTGCCAGCAAATGGAGCTCCTATAATTCACCCCTCCACTTT
CASKWSSYNSPLHF
>once|-|13|TRBV10-2|TRBJ1-2
TGCGCCACCGCACCCATAGGGAGCCCTGGCTACACCTTC
CATAPIGSPGYTF
>-|-|14|TRBV4-1|TRBJ2-7
TGCGCCAGCAGCCAGACCACCGGGACCTACGAGCAGTACTTC
CASSQTTGTYEQYF
>-|-|14|TRBV6-6|TRBJ2-5
TGTGCCAGCAGTTACTCGGGACCCCAAGAGACCCAGTACTTC
CASSYSGPQETQYF
>-|-|15|TRBV28|TRBJ2-7
TGTGCCAGCAGGCCCTTTAGACGGGCGACCTACGAGCAGTACTTC
CASRPFRRATYEQYF
>-|-|14|TRBV27|TRBJ2-3
TGTGTCACCCCCCCTGGCGGGAACGCAGATACGCAGTATTTT
CVTPPGGNADTQYF
>once|-|14|TRBV28|TRBJ1-5
TGTGCCAGCAGTGGGTACAGTTATAATCAGCCCCAGCATTTT
CASSGYSYNQPQHF
>-|-|12|TRBV11-3|TRBJ2-7
TGTGCCAGCAGCTTCAGGGGCCACGAGCAGTACTTC
CASSFRGHEQYF
>few|-|10|TRBV7-9|TRBJ1-1
TGTGCCAGCAGCTTAGTTGAAGCTTTCTTT
CASSLVEAFF
>-|TRBD1|12|TRBV6-5|TRBJ1-2
TGTGCCAGCAGCCGGGACAGAAAAATGCTTTACTTC
CASSRDRKMLYF
>-|TRBD2|16|TRBV18|TRBJ2-4
TGTGCCAGCTCACTAGGGACTAGCGGAGCCAAAAACATTCAGTACTTC
CASSLGTSGAKNIQYF